The next 4 T cell receptor beta chains were all read from a single sample in a study of cytomegalovirus exposure and HLA in healthy donors (dated by TCRdb to about 2017). Library preparation used the immunoSEQ multiplex PCR assay. A mixture of 60 forward primers for TCR Vbeta segments and 13 reverse primers for TCR Jbeta segments was used in the multiplex PCR. TCRdb took over this immuneACCESS table, retaining in-frame rearrangements with V and J assigned. Such tables are incomplete; in checked studies, under half of the missing clones stem from an unresolved V gene, and the remainder is unexplained. This sample comprises about 89,000 clones, over 60% of them detected only once. The ten largest clones add up to about 3.8% of the sample. The sample was PBMCs. The receptor source for this set is a man under 40 in good health and CMV-seronegative.

The chain couples TRBV2 to TRBJ1-2; 8 nucleotides match TRBD1. There are 13 residues in the CDR3. Germline-derived CDR1 and CDR2 are SNHLY and FYNNEI. Losses at the gene ends were 10 bases for V and 8 bases for J; bases not matched to a gene: 12. The CDR3 DNA reads TGTGCCATCGTCCGGGACACAGGGGGAGGCTACACCTTC. Translating it yields CAIVRDTGGGYTF.

The rearrangement uses TRBV5-6 and TRBJ1-3; D possibly corresponds to TRBD1 (6 bases). This CDR3 comprises 14 residues. Trimming removed 5 bases from V and 1 base from J, with 10 bases in between. CDR1 and CDR2 (germline): SGHDT, YYEEEE. The chain's CDR3 is CASRRQESGNTIYF. The CDR3 bases are TGTGCCAGCAGGCGACAGGAATCTGGAAACACCATATATTTT.

The rearrangement joins TRBV4-2 to TRBJ2-5, with D tentatively TRBD1 (7 bases). The ends were cut back, 4 bases at V and 5 bases at J, with 20 bases in the middle. Germline assignment: CDR1 LGHNA and CDR2 YNFKEQ. The CDR3 runs to 16 residues. The CDR3 sequence is CASSRPRGQGGETQYF. In DNA form, the CDR3 reads TGTGCCAGCAGCCGACCCCGGGGGCAGGGGGGTGAGACCCAGTACTTC.

This clone has more than one count but fewer than ten. The chain uses TRBV11-2 and TRBJ2-7, with TRBD2 identical over 11 bases. J gave up 7 bases and V 5 bases, and 13 bases lay outside the gene matches. The CDR3 loop spans 16 amino acids. Germline V gene lookup returns CDR1 SGHAT and CDR2 FQNNGV. DNA of the CDR3: TGTGCCAGCAGCCTATTTGTTAGCGGGGGGGCCGGAGAGCAGTACTTC. Amino acids: CASSLFVSGGAGEQYF.